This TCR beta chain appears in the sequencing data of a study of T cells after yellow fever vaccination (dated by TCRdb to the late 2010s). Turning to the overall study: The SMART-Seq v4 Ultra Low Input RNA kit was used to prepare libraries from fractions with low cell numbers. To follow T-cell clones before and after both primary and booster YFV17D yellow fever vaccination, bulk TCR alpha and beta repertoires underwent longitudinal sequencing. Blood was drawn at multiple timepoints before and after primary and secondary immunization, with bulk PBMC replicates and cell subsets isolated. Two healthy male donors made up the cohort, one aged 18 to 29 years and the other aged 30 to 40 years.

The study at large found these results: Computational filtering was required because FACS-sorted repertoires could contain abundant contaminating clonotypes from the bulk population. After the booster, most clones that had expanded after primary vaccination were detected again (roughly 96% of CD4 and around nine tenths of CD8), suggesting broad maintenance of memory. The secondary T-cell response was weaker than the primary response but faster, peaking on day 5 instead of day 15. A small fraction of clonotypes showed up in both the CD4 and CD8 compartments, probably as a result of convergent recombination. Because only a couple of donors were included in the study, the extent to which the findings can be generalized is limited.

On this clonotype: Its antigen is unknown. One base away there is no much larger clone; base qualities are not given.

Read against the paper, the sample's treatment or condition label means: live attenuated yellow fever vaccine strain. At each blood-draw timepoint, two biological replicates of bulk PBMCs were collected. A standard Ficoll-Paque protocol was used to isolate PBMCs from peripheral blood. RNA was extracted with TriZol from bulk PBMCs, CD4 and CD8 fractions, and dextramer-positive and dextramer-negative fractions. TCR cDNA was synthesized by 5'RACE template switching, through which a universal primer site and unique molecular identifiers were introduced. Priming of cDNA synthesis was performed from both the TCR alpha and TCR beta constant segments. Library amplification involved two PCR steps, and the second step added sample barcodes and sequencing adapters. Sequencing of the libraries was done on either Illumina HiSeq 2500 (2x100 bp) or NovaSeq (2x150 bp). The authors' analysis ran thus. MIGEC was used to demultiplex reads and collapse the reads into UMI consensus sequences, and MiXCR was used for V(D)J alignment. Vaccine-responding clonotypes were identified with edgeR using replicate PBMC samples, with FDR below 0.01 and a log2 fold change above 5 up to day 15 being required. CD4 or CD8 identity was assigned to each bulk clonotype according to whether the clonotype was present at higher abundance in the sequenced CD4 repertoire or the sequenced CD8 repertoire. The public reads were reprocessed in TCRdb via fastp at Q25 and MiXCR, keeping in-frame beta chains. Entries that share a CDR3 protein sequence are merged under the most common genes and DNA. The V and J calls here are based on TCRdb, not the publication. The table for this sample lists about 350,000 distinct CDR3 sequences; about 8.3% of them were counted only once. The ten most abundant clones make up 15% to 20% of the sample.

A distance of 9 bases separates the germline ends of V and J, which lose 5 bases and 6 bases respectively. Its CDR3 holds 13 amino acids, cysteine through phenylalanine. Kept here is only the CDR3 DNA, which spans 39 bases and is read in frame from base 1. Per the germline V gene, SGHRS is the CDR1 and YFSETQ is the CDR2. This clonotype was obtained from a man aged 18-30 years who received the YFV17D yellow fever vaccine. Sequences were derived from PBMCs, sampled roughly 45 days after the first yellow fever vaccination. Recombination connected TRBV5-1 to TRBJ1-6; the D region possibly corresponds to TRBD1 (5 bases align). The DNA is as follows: TGCGCCAGCAGAGACAGTTTTAATTCACCCCTCCACTTT. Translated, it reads CASRDSFNSPLHF.